A selection of T cell receptor beta chains follows, all from one sample in a study of blood T cells in healthy people across ages. Using its own MiXCR run on the 5' RACE reads, TCRdb lists one record per CDR3 protein. The sample contains some 550,000 distinct CDR3 sequences, around 48% of which appear only once. The sequencing sample was made of blood. The receptor source for this set is a man aged 80 or over in good health. Each CDR3 is given with its conserved first and last residue. Fields, in order: CDR3 protein, V gene, CDR3 length, clone size. Clone sizes are given selectively: once, few, many, or a class where the clone is expanded.

CDR3: CASSQDRGFEAFF; V: TRBV4-3; length: 13; size: NA
CDR3: CASSHGQTGYGYTF; V: TRBV5-1; length: 14; size: NA
CDR3: CASSSCDRGDYEQYF; V: TRBV7-2; length: 15; size: NA
CDR3: CASRSLRQQNTEAFF; V: TRBV6-1; length: 15; size: once
CDR3: CSAHLASVPYEQYF; V: TRBV20-1; length: 14; size: NA
CDR3: CASSPVLSQLMEQYF; V: TRBV12-3/TRBV12-4; length: 15; size: NA
CDR3: CAISESRLANTGELFF; V: TRBV10-3; length: 16; size: once
CDR3: CASSYTGSNPSTDTQYF; V: TRBV6-5; length: 17; size: many
CDR3: CSVEGGRDQETQYF; V: TRBV29-1; length: 14; size: NA
CDR3: CASRDWGDSNTEAFF; V: TRBV6-6; length: 15; size: NA
CDR3: CASEAAPRFTGGASDEQFF; V: TRBV5-1; length: 19; size: few
CDR3: CATSSDTTGTLFF; V: TRBV15; length: 13; size: NA
CDR3: CASSSPRAIYGYTF; V: TRBV28; length: 14; size: few
CDR3: CSAPVGGRRSNQPQHF; V: TRBV20-1; length: 16; size: once
CDR3: CASETSSYNEQFF; V: TRBV12-3/TRBV12-4; length: 13; size: NA
CDR3: CASANGRQIYNEQFF; V: TRBV6-5; length: 15; size: many
CDR3: CASSLGRGQNSPLHF; V: TRBV7-9; length: 15; size: NA
CDR3: CASSWSSGKFVVEQYF; V: TRBV6-5; length: 16; size: few
CDR3: CSAPRQGASYNEQFF; V: TRBV20-1; length: 15; size: few
CDR3: CASSLTGGAYGGYTF; V: TRBV5-1; length: 15; size: NA
CDR3: CASSQEGHRDYNSPLHF; V: TRBV4-3; length: 17; size: NA
CDR3: CASSYSLEAEAFF; V: TRBV6-5; length: 13; size: few
CDR3: CASSQDQGNEQYF; V: TRBV4-3; length: 13; size: few
CDR3: CASSYLGLAPSTDTQYF; V: TRBV27; length: 17; size: NA
CDR3: CASSVSRRGDNEQFF; V: TRBV3-1; length: 15; size: few
CDR3: CASSLARDRRNTEAFF; V: TRBV7-2; length: 16; size: NA